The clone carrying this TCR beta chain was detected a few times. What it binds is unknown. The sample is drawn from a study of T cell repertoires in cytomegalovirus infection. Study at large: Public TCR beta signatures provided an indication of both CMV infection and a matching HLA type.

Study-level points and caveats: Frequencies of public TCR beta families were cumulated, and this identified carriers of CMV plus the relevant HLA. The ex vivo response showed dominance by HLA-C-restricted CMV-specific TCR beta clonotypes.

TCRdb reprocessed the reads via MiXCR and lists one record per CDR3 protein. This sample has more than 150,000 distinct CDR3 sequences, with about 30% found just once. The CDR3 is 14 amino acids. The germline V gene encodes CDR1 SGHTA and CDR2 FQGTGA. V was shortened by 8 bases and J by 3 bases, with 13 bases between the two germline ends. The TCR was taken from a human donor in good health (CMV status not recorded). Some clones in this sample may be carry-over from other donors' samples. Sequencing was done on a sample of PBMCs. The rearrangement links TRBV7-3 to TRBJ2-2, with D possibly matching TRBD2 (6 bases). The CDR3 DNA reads TGTGCCAGCGCTAGACGGGGGTACACCGGGGAGCTGTTTTTT. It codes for CASARRGYTGELFF. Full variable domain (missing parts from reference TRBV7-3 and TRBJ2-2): GAGVSQTPSNKVTEKGKYVELRCDPISGHTALYWYRQSLGQGPEFLIYFQGTGAADDSGLPNDRFFAVRPEGSVSTLKIQRTERGDSAVYLCASARRGYTGELFFGEGSRLTVL.